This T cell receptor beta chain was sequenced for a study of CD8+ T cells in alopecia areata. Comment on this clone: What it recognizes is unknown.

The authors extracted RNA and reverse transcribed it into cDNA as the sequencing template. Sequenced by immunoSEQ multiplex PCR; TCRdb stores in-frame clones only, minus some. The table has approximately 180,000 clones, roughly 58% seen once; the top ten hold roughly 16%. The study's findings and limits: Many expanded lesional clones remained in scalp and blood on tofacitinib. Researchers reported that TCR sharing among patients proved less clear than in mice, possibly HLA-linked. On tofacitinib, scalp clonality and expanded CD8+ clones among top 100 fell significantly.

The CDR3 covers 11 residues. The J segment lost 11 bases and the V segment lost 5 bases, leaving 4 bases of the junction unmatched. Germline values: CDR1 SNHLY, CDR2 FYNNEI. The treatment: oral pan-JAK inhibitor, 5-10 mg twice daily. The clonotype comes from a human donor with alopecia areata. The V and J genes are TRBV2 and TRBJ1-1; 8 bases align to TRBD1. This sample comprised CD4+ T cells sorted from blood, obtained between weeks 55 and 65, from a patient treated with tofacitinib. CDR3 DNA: TGTGCCAGCAGTACCGGGACAGGTGCTTTCTTT. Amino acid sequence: CASSTGTGAFF.